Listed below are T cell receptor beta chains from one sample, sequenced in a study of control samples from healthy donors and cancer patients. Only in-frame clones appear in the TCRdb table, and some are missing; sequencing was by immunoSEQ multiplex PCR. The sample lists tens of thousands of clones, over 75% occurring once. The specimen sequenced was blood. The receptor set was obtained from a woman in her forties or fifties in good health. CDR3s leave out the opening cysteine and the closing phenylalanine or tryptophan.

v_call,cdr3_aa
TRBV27,ASSFFPGRVPGANVLT
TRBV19,ASSIADSQPQH
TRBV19,ASSIIRVGGNQPQH
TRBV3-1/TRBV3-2,ASSGYSGKLGYEQY
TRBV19,ASSSGETQY
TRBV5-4,ASSSPGLWEETQY
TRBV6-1,ASSERTGRADTQY
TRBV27,ASMGAGGYEQY
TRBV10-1,ASSGSRELADRAEAF
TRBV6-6,ASSDRTNTEAF
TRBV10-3,AISESGEGNYGYT
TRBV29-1,SVAGTGTGANVLT
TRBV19,ASSRRAGATYNEQF
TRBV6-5,ASSYWGTPDTEAF
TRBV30,AWSVRVVNNSPLH
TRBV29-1,SVDGGAGQPQH
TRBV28,ASTKDRVVETQY
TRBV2,ASSEWQDYEQY
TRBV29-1,SVGRASNEQF
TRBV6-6,ASSIAGAHEQY